Described below is a single T cell receptor beta chain sequence and its context. Its target is unknown. J lost 3 bases, V lost 6 bases, and 13 bases had no gene match. The CDR3 spans 16 residues. The germline V gene has CDR1 SGHRS and CDR2 YFSETQ. The data originate from a study of a mutant IDH1 vaccine in newly diagnosed glioma. Clones were read by immunoSEQ multiplex PCR, and TCRdb kept only the in-frame ones, dropping some. Of over 45,000 clones listed, around 81% were seen once; the top ten hold more than 3%. As to time point: week 5, during vaccination. Every single dose of the vaccine, 300 ug of mutant IDH1 20-mer peptide, came with topical imiquimod.

The sample consisted of PBMCs, taken from a glioma patient whose treatment included an IDH1 peptide vaccine. The clonotype originates from a young man with glioma. The V and J genes are TRBV5-1 and TRBJ1-1; 8 bases are a match to TRBD1. The CDR3 is CASTQGARTSDTEAFF. The CDR3 DNA reads TGCGCCAGCACGCAGGGGGCACGGACGTCGGACACTGAAGCTTTCTTT.